One and the same sample provided the 16 T cell receptor beta chains below, sequenced in a study of neoadjuvant anti-PD-1 for oral cavity cancer. Assay used: immunoSEQ multiplex PCR; TCRdb lists only in-frame clones, some missing. The data show around 12,000 clones, approximately 61% seen once. The sequenced sample was PBMCs, obtained before nivolumab (anti-PD-1) treatment. These TCRs come from a person aged 40 to 85 with oral cavity squamous cell carcinoma.

The genes are TRBV7-2 and TRBJ1-3; D unclear. In germline, CDR1 is SGHTA, CDR2 FQGNSA. Trimming took 5 bases from V and 1 from J, leaving 21 bases between them. CDR3 size: 18 residues. Written as DNA, the CDR3 is TGTGCCAGCAGCCCACCGAGGGCGGGGATGGCTTCTGGAAACACCATATATTTT. Translated, it gives CASSPPRAGMASGNTIYF.

The rearrangement uses TRBV5-8 and TRBJ2-5, with D uncertain. Germline-derived CDR1 and CDR2 are SGHTS and YDEGEE. V lost 7 bases and J 3 bases, leaving 10 bases between the germline ends. The CDR3 has 12 residues. CDR3 DNA: TGTGCCAGCTTTGACGATAAAGAGACCCAGTACTTC. Its translation: CASFDDKETQYF.

V and J are TRBV5-8 and TRBJ1-1; TRBD1 aligns across 11 bases. V was clipped by 4 bases and J by 5 bases; unmatched bases: 10. The CDR3 sequence is 16 residues long. Germline V lookup: CDR1 SGHTS, CDR2 YDEGEE. CDR3 nucleotide sequence: TGTGCCAGCAGCGCGGACAGGGGGCGTAGGTATACTGAAGCTTTCTTT. It yields the protein CASSADRGRRYTEAFF.

The rearrangement uses TRBV6-5 and TRBJ1-1; D is uncertain. V lost 5 bases to trimming and J lost 1 base, with 11 bases between them. CDR1 MNHEY and CDR2 SVGAGI come from the germline V gene. CDR3 length: 14 amino acids. CDR3 loop: CASSPDGTNTEAFF. The CDR3 nucleotides read TGTGCCAGCAGTCCCGACGGTACGAACACTGAAGCTTTCTTT.

V is TRBV2 and J is TRBJ1-5, with D possibly being TRBD1 (5 bases). Trimming pared 6 bases from V and 11 bases from J, leaving 14 bases between. Germline-derived CDR1 and CDR2 are SNHLY and FYNNEI. The CDR3 is 12 residues long. For the CDR3, the DNA is TGTGCCAGCAGCCAGGACAATCCAGCCCAGCATTTT. It yields the protein CASSQDNPAQHF.

This clone was detected once. The chain recombines TRBV28 with TRBJ2-3; tentative D call: TRBD2 (6 bases). This CDR3 has 15 residues. Germline assignment: CDR1 MDHEN and CDR2 SYDVKM. Trimming pared 5 bases from V and 6 bases from J, leaving 18 bases between. The CDR3 DNA is TGTGCCAGCAGTGGACCGGGGGTCCAACGGGATACGCAGTATTTT. It is translated as CASSGPGVQRDTQYF.

This rearrangement joins TRBV5-1 to TRBJ2-3; D is ambiguous. Trimming cost V 4 bases and J 0 bases, with 6 bases left between them. From germline, CDR1 is SGHRS and CDR2 YFSETQ. The CDR3 sequence is 13 residues long. CDR3 sequence (DNA): TGCGCCAGCAGCGATCTTAGCACAGATACGCAGTATTTT. Its protein product is CASSDLSTDTQYF.

V usage is TRBV29-1 and J usage is TRBJ2-2; D unresolved. Germline lookup yields CDR1 SQVTM and CDR2 ANQGSEA. Trimming took 7 bases from V and 6 from J, leaving 12 bases between them. The CDR3 totals 12 residues. CDR3 amino acids: CSGVGSSGELFF. The CDR3 DNA is TGCAGCGGTGTGGGGTCGTCCGGGGAGCTGTTTTTT.

V and J are TRBV5-5 and TRBJ2-3; D may correspond to TRBD1 or TRBD2 (5 bases each). Germline CDR1 reads SGHKS; CDR2 reads YYEKEE (reference sequence). Trimming removed 2 bases at V and 1 base at J, with 11 bases between. There are 15 residues in the CDR3. The CDR3 DNA follows: TGTGCCAGCAGCTTCCGGGACGGGCGCACAGATACGCAGTATTTT. Translation gives CASSFRDGRTDTQYF.

In its sample, this clone was seen a few times. The chain has TRBV6-6 and TRBJ2-1; possible D gene TRBD2, 6 bases. This CDR3 is 15 amino acids long. The germline V and J ends were trimmed by 2 bases and 7 bases, with 15 bases remaining between them. The V gene's germline CDR1 is MNHNY and CDR2 SVGAGI (reference sequence). CDR3 region: CASSYGLLAGNEQFF. The CDR3 DNA reads as TGTGCCAGCAGTTACGGGTTACTAGCTGGGAATGAGCAGTTCTTC.

The chain has TRBV2 and TRBJ1-2, with D possibly matching TRBD1 (6 bases). This CDR3 has 14 amino acids. The V gene lost 8 bases and the J gene lost 0 bases, with 13 bases spanning the gap. CDR1 and CDR2 from the germline V gene are SNHLY and FYNNEI. This CDR3 is CASGTGIANYGYTF. DNA for the CDR3: TGTGCCAGCGGAACAGGGATAGCTAACTATGGCTACACCTTC.

This sequence joins TRBV28 and TRBJ2-7; tentatively, D is TRBD1 (6 bases). This CDR3 contains 14 residues. Looked up from germline, CDR1 is MDHEN and CDR2 is SYDVKM. Trimming removed 2 bases from V and 2 bases from J, with 10 bases in between. The CDR3 region is CASSLRGYTYEQYF. The CDR3 DNA is TGTGCCAGCAGTTTAAGGGGGTATACCTACGAGCAGTACTTC.

The rearrangement links TRBV4-1 to TRBJ2-7; 8 positions agree with TRBD2. The CDR3 is 19 residues long. J gave up 4 bases and V 1 base, and 18 bases lay outside the gene matches. Germline values: CDR1 MGHRA, CDR2 YSYEKL. The CDR3 bases are TGCGCCAGCAGCCAAGTGGACCGGGCGGGCGGGGGGCTTAATTACGAGCAGTACTTC. This codes for CASSQVDRAGGGLNYEQYF.

The gene calls are TRBV6-5 and TRBJ1-1; no reliable D call. The germline V gene has CDR1 MNHEY and CDR2 SVGAGI. The CDR3 totals 14 residues. V was shortened by 5 bases and J by 1 base, with 11 bases between the two germline ends. The CDR3 nucleotides are TGTGCCAGCAGTGGCAGAGGATCGAACACTGAAGCTTTCTTT. The encoded protein is CASSGRGSNTEAFF.

V gene TRBV4-1 combines with J gene TRBJ1-2; 10 nucleotides align to TRBD1. Looked up from germline, CDR1 is MGHRA and CDR2 is YSYEKL. This CDR3 has 16 amino acids. J gave up 3 bases and V 4 bases, and 8 bases lay outside the gene matches. The CDR3 sequence: CASSPPATGGDYGYTF. In DNA form, the CDR3 reads TGCGCCAGCAGCCCCCCCGCGACAGGGGGCGACTATGGCTACACCTTC.

As for this clone: At one end the junction does not follow the germline gene, possibly because of a read error. The V gene is TRBV18, the J gene TRBJ2-5, with D uncertain. The germline gives CDR1 KGHSH, CDR2 LQKENI. This CDR3 contains 14 residues. The CDR3 DNA is TGTGCCAGTTCACCAGCGTCCGCCCCAGAGACCCAGTACTTC. Residues: CASSPASAPETQYF.